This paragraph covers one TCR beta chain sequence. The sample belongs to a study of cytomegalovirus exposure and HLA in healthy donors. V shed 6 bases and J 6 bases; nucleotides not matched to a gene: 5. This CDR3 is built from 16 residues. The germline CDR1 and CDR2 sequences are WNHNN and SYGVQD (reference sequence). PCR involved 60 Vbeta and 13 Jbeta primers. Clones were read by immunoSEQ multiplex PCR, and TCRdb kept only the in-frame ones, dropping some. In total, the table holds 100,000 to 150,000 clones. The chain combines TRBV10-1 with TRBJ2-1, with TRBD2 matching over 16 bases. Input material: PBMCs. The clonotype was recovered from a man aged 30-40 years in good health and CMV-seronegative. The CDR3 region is CASRAGLAGGGNEQFF. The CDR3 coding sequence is TGCGCCAGCAGGGCGGGACTAGCGGGAGGGGGCAATGAGCAGTTCTTC.